This TCR beta chain was profiled in a study of CD8+CD57+ T cells in acquired aplastic anemia. The patients chosen for sequencing had shown expansion of CD8+CD57+ cells (detected by flow cytometry). Using genomic DNA as the template, TCR beta VDJ and CDR3 profiling was carried out. TCRdb analysed the reads with MiXCR anew, one entry per CDR3 protein. This table holds over 150,000 distinct CDR3 sequences, roughly 65% found once. In this sample, this clonotype turned up once. The CDR3 loop spans 15 amino acids. Between the trimmed V and J ends, which lost 7 bases and 4 bases, there was a span of 17 bases. The germline gives CDR1 SGHRS, CDR2 YFSETQ.

V is TRBV5-1 and J is TRBJ2-2, with D tentatively TRBD1 (6 bases). Sequenced input: sorted CD4+, CD8+, or CD8+CD57+ T cells (not recorded which) from PBMCs. This clonotype was obtained from a human donor with aplastic anemia. The chain's CDR3 is CASRWLRDTTGELFF. CDR3 coding DNA: TGCGCCAGCCGCTGGCTCCGGGACACCACCGGGGAGCTGTTTTTT. Complete variable domain (other parts from reference TRBV5-1 and TRBJ2-2): KAGVTQTPRYLIKTRGQQVTLSCSPISGHRSVSWYQQTPGQGLQFLFEYFSETQRNKGNFPGRFSGRQFSNSRSEMNVSTLELGDSALYLCASRWLRDTTGELFFGEGSRLTVL.